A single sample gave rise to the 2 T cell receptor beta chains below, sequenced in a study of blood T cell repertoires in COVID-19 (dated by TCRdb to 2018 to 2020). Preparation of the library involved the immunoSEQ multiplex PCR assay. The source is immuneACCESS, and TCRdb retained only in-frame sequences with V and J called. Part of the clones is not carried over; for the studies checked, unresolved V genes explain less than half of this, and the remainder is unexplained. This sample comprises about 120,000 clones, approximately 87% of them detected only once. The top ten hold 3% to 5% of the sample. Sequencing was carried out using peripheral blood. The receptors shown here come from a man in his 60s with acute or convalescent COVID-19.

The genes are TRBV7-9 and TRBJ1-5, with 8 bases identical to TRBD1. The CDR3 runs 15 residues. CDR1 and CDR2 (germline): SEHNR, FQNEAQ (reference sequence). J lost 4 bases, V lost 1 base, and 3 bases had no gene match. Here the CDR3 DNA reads TGTGCCAGCAGCTTAGGGGGACAGGCAAATCAGCCCCAGCATTTT. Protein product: CASSLGGQANQPQHF.

CDR3 nucleotide sequence: TGTGCCAGCAGCTTAGGCAGGTCCCTTTATAGCAATCAGCCCCAGCATTTT. Protein: CASSLGRSLYSNQPQHF. This chain connects TRBV7-2 to TRBJ1-5, with D unresolved. Germline assignment: CDR1 SGHTA and CDR2 FQGNSA. There are 17 residues in the CDR3. V shed 1 base and J shed 0 bases, with 13 bases lying between them.